This TCR beta chain was documented in a study of CXCR3-negative and CXCR3-positive naive CD8 T cells. Study-level results: Higher TRB CDR3 hydrophobicity marked CXCR3-positive naive cells relative to CXCR3-negative naive cells.

Germline CDR1 LGHNA, CDR2 YSLEER. The CDR3 runs 18 residues. Details on this clonotype: The antigen is unknown.

Each TRB cDNA library was prepared by 5' RACE (with UMI labels). TCRdb reprocessed the 5' RACE reads, with one entry per CDR3 protein and no DNA. The specimen's table records some 85,000 distinct CDR3 sequences. Material for sequencing was naive CXCR3+ CD8+ T cells from blood. Subset of the sample: CD45RO-CCR7+CD27+CD95- naive CD8+ T cells expressing CXCR3 (TNR3+). The clonotype comes from a human donor in good health. Some clones in this sample may be carry-over from other donors' samples. This chain links TRBV4-3 with TRBJ2-1; checking the TCRdb D call of TRBD1 is not possible without DNA. The CDR3 here is CASSQDRYLRTSRDEQFF.